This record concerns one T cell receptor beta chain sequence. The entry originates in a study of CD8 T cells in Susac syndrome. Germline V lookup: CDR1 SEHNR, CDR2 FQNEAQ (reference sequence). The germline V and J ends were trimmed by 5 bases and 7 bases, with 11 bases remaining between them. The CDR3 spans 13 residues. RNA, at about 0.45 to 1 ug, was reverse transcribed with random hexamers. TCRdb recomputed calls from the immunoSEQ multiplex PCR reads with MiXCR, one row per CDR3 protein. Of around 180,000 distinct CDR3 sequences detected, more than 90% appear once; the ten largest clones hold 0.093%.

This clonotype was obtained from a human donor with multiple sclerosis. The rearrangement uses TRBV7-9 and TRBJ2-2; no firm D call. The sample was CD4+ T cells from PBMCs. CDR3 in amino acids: CASSPSTYGELFF. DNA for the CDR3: TGTGCCAGCAGCCCCTCGACATACGGGGAGCTGTTTTTT. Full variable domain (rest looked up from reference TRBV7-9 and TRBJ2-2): DTGVSQNPRHKITKRGQNVTFRCDPISEHNRLYWYRQTLGQGPEFLTYFQNEAQLEKSRLLSDRFSAERPKGSFSTLEIQRTEQGDSAMYLCASSPSTYGELFFGEGSRLTVL.